This record looks at one T cell receptor (beta chain) sequence and its context. The data derive from a study of blood T cell repertoires in COVID-19. For the study at large: Sites across the United States, Italy and Spain contributed samples from acute and convalescent COVID-19. From T cells, B-cell-depleted T cells, or PBMCs came the material, which was cDNA or gDNA.

The germline V gene has CDR1 MDHEN and CDR2 SYDVKM. This CDR3 is built from 12 residues. Trimming removed 3 bases at V and 8 bases at J, with 11 bases between. Per the study methods: Nucleated cell number was recorded as an estimate derived from reference gene primer amplification. Profiling relied on immunoSEQ multiplex PCR, and the TCRdb table lists in-frame clones only, not all of them. For V, J and clone size, that table is used; D and trimming come from the DNA. The profile shows approximately 140,000 clones, roughly 83% of them singletons. The rearrangement uses TRBV28 and TRBJ2-7; perhaps TRBD1 as D (7 bases). Sequenced sample: PBMCs or T cells enriched from blood (not recorded which). This receptor was taken from a man between 40 and 49 years old with acute COVID-19. This chain's CDR3 is CASSFSGGQQYF. CDR3 coding DNA: TGTGCCAGCAGTTTCTCAGGGGGGCAGCAGTACTTC.